The 22 T cell receptor beta chains below come from one sample, sequenced in a study of Graves' ophthalmopathy and Graves' hyperthyroidism. RNA transcripts served as template for amplifying TCR beta CDR3 sequences. Following a first-round RT-PCR that used HTBI primers, a second-round multiplex PCR was carried out. Using its own MiXCR run on the multiplex PCR reads, TCRdb lists one record per CDR3 protein. The sample has approximately 640,000 distinct CDR3 sequences; roughly 39% are singletons. The specimen was peripheral blood. Every receptor here comes from an adult man with Graves' ophthalmopathy.

V and J are TRBV29-1 and TRBJ1-4; 12 bases are a match to TRBD1. Germline V CDR1 and CDR2: SQVTM, ANQGSEA. The CDR3 length is 16 residues. V lost 1 base to trimming and J lost 8 bases; unmatched junction nucleotides: 8. The CDR3 DNA reads TGCAGCGTTGAAGGGGCTAGCGGGACAGGGGGCGAAAAACTGTTTTTT. Its protein product is CSVEGASGTGGEKLFF.

The chain recombines TRBV7-6 with TRBJ2-7; 7 bases are a match to TRBD1. The germline V gene encodes CDR1 SGHVS and CDR2 FNYEAQ. The CDR3 totals 15 residues. The junction had 8 bases not matched to a gene; V was cut back by 5 bases and J by 1 base. The CDR3 nucleotides read TGTGCCAGCAGCAAGTACAGGGGTAGGTCCTACGAGCAGTACTTC. Its translation: CASSKYRGRSYEQYF.

The J gene is TRBJ2-5, the V gene TRBV7-2; 9 nucleotides line up with TRBD2. CDR3 length: 16 residues. Germline-derived CDR1 and CDR2 are SGHTA and FQGNSA. J lost 5 bases, V lost 5 bases, and 12 bases had no gene match. The CDR3 sequence: CASSPPGGGAPETQYF. DNA for the CDR3: TGTGCCAGCAGCCCGCCGGGCGGGGGGGCCCCGGAGACCCAGTACTTC. Filled out from reference TRBV7-2 and TRBJ2-5, the complete variable domain reads GAGVSQSPSNKVTEKGKDVELRCDPISGHTALYWYRQSLGQGLEFLIYFQGNSAPDKSGLPSDRFSAERTGGSVSTLTIQRTQQEDSAVYLCASSPPGGGAPETQYFGPGTRLLVL.

This chain links TRBV2 with TRBJ2-7; perhaps TRBD1 as D (5 bases). CDR1 is SNHLY and CDR2 is FYNNEI in the germline V gene. The V and J ends lost 6 bases and 2 bases respectively, with 11 bases between them. The CDR3 spans 13 residues. Here the CDR3 DNA reads TGTGCCAGCAGATCAGGGCCAACCTACGAGCAGTACTTC. Translated: CASRSGPTYEQYF.

The chain recombines TRBV10-3 with TRBJ2-7, with 7 bases fitting TRBD1. This CDR3 is built from 12 residues. Germline V gives CDR1 ENHRY, CDR2 SYGVKD. With 6 bases clipped from V and 7 bases from J, the junction kept 6 bases outside the gene matches. CDR3 DNA sequence: TGTGCCATCAGGGAGCAGGGGGAGGAGCAGTACTTC. This codes for CAIREQGEEQYF.

Turning to this clonotype: This CDR3 fails to terminate in the conserved phenylalanine or tryptophan, so it likely reflects a read error. The DNA is omitted, as the CDR3 cannot be located on it reliably, and the CDR3 follows TCRdb's listing. The chain carries TRBV15 and TRBJ2-6. The germline V gene has CDR1 LNHNV and CDR2 YYDKDF (reference sequence). The CDR3 sequence runs 8 residues, both termini included. CDR3 sequence: CATSSELI.

The table lists this clonotype with a few counts. The V call is TRBV10-3, the J call TRBJ2-3; 8 bases are shared with TRBD2. V shed 10 bases and J 7 bases; nucleotides not matched to a gene: 10. CDR1 is ENHRY and CDR2 is SYGVKD in the germline V gene. The CDR3 loop spans 13 amino acids. This CDR3 reads CASSDGLANTQYF. The CDR3 bases are TGTGCCAGCAGCGATGGACTAGCCAATACGCAGTATTTT.

The sample holds a few counts of this clonotype. The V call is TRBV6-2 or TRBV6-3, the J call TRBJ2-7, with a possible D match to TRBD1 (6 bases). The V gene's germline CDR1 is MNHEY and CDR2 SVGEGT. The CDR3 runs to 12 residues. V was clipped by 6 bases and J by 3 bases, with 9 bases between them. DNA for the CDR3: TGTGCCAGCAGACAGGGCTACTACGAGCAGTACTTC. Encoded protein: CASRQGYYEQYF.

In its sample, this clonotype was seen many times. The chain links TRBV7-6 to TRBJ2-7, with D tentatively TRBD2 (5 bases). V was shortened by 1 base and J by 2 bases, with 24 bases between the two germline ends. The CDR3 has 19 residues. Germline lookup yields CDR1 SGHVS and CDR2 FNYEAQ. CDR3 DNA: TGTGCCAGCAGCTTAGGTGCCGCACATTCGGGGTCGGTAGCCTACGAGCAGTACTTC. Translation: CASSLGAAHSGSVAYEQYF.

To note about this clonotype: It may be a read error: a sequence one base away is much more abundant. The chain couples TRBV7-8 to TRBJ1-2, with D perhaps TRBD1 (5 bases). Germline CDR1 and CDR2: SGHVS and FQNEAQ. The CDR3 has 13 residues. CDR3 sequence (DNA): TGTGCCAGCAGCTTGGGACGGACCTATGGCTACGCCTTC. This encodes CASSLGRTYGYAF.

Many counts were recorded for this clonotype. The gene calls are TRBV10-3 and TRBJ1-1, with 8 bases fitting TRBD1. CDR1 ENHRY and CDR2 SYGVKD come from the germline V gene. After removal of 4 bases from V and 5 bases from J, the junction contained 6 bases not matched to a gene. This CDR3 has 14 amino acids. CDR3 amino acids: CAISAGTGGTEAFF. DNA for the CDR3: TGTGCCATCAGTGCCGGGACAGGTGGGACTGAAGCTTTCTTT.

The chain is built from TRBV7-8 and TRBJ2-2; no clear D gene. Trimming stripped 4 bases from V and 9 bases from J, with 6 bases between. This CDR3 region has 11 residues. Germline CDR1 SGHVS, CDR2 FQNEAQ. The CDR3 spells CASSSHRELFF. The CDR3 DNA is TGTGCCAGCAGCTCCCACAGGGAGCTGTTTTTT.

V and J are TRBV7-2 and TRBJ1-4; D unclear. This CDR3 is 15 amino acids long. Germline CDR1 SGHTA, CDR2 FQGNSA. Between the trimmed V and J ends, which lost 5 bases and 8 bases, there was a span of 18 bases. The CDR3 protein is CASSPRERSGEKLFF. In DNA form, the CDR3 reads TGTGCCAGCAGCCCGCGGGAGAGGTCCGGGGAAAAACTGTTTTTT.

This clonotype was seen repeatedly, ten times or more. J is TRBJ1-5 and V is TRBV10-2, with D unclear. This CDR3 region has 14 residues. Trimming took off 2 bases at V and 5 bases at J, with 10 bases between the two ends. CDR1 is WSHSY and CDR2 is SAAADI in the germline V gene. The CDR3 protein is CASSEGSTYQPQHF. In DNA, the CDR3 is TGCGCCAGCAGTGAGGGTAGTACCTATCAGCCCCAGCATTTT.

V usage is TRBV7-3 and J usage is TRBJ1-2; 8 bases map to TRBD1. This CDR3 spans 14 amino acids. Germline V gives CDR1 SGHTA, CDR2 FQGTGA. J gave up 8 bases and V 5 bases, and 10 bases lay outside the gene matches. The CDR3: CASSPMDREGGYTF. As DNA, the CDR3 is TGTGCCAGCAGCCCCATGGACAGGGAAGGAGGCTACACCTTC.

Concerning this clonotype itself: Just one base apart from a much larger clone, this may be a read error. V and J are TRBV24-1 and TRBJ1-2; D is uncertain. CDR1 KGHDR and CDR2 SFDVKD come from the germline V gene. This CDR3 has 13 residues. CDR3 nucleotide sequence: TGTGTCAGCAGTTTATATGGGGATGGTGGCTACACCTTC. This gives the protein CVSSLYGDGGYTF.

This clonotype was recorded at least ten times. The gene calls are TRBV5-8 and TRBJ1-1, with a weak D call TRBD1 (5 bases). The CDR3 contains 16 residues. Germline V gene sequence: CDR1 SGHTS, CDR2 YDEGEE. V gave up 1 base and J gave up 0 bases, with 13 bases separating them. In DNA, the CDR3 is TGTGCCAGCAGCTTGAATGGGGGAGAGTTGAACACTGAAGCTTTCTTT. This encodes CASSLNGGELNTEAFF.

This clonotype was found a few times. V usage is TRBV20-1 and J usage is TRBJ1-1; perhaps TRBD1 as D (5 bases). Between the trimmed V and J ends, which lost 1 base and 4 bases, there was a span of 16 bases. This CDR3 spans 15 amino acids. Germline CDR1 is DFQATT and CDR2 is SNEGSKA (reference sequence). The CDR3: CSARGGWGPSTEAFF. The CDR3 nucleotides are TGCAGTGCTAGAGGCGGGTGGGGACCTAGCACTGAAGCTTTCTTT.

Ten or more counts support this clonotype. This chain joins TRBV10-3 and TRBJ2-7; TRBD2 agrees at 8 bases. The CDR3 consists of 14 residues. Germline CDR1 and CDR2: ENHRY and SYGVKD. Germline trimming cut 3 bases from V and 0 bases from J; bases unmatched to any gene: 1. In nucleotides, the CDR3 is TGTGCCATCAGTGACGGGACTAGCTCCTACGAGCAGTACTTC. Protein sequence: CAISDGTSSYEQYF.

This clonotype was recorded many times. This chain links TRBV5-8 with TRBJ2-7; 10 bases are a match to TRBD2. Unmatched junction bases numbered 4, after V lost 4 bases and J lost 0 bases. The V gene's germline CDR1 is SGHTS and CDR2 YDEGEE. This CDR3 has 15 residues. The CDR3: CASSPGLANSYEQYF. CDR3 nucleotide sequence: TGTGCCAGCAGCCCGGGACTAGCGAACTCCTACGAGCAGTACTTC.

In its sample, this clonotype was seen a few times. The J gene is TRBJ2-5, the V gene TRBV24-1, with D maybe TRBD2 (6 bases). The CDR3 has 15 amino acids. V was pared by 10 bases and J by 6 bases, with 23 bases between. From germline, CDR1 is KGHDR and CDR2 SFDVKD. CDR3 nucleotides: TGTGCCACTTCAGATCGAAACGCGGGATTAAAGACCCAGTACTTC. Translated: CATSDRNAGLKTQYF.

This clonotype showed up just a few times. The chain employs TRBV2 and TRBJ2-7; unclear D gene. This CDR3 has 14 residues. V was trimmed by 5 bases and J by 2 bases, leaving 13 bases between them. Germline values: CDR1 SNHLY, CDR2 FYNNEI. The CDR3 DNA reads TGTGCCAGCAGTTTTAGGTCGGCCGCCTACGAGCAGTACTTC. It translates to CASSFRSAAYEQYF.